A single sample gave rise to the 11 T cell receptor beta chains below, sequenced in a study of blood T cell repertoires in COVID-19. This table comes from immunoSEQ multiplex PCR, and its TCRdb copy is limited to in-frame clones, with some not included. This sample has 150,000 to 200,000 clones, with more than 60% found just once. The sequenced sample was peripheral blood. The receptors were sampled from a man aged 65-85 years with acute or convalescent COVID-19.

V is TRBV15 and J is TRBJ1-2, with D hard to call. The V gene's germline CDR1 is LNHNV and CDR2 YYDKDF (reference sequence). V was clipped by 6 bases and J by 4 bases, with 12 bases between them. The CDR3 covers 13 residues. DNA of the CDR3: TGTGCCACCAGTACCGGGGAGGGCTATGGCTACACCTTC. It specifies CATSTGEGYGYTF.

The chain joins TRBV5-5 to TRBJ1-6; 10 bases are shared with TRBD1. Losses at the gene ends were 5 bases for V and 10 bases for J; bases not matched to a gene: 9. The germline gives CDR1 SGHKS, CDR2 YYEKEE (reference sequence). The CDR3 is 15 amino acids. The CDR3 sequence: CASSSDGTGASPLHF. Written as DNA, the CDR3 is TGTGCCAGCAGTTCCGACGGGACAGGGGCCTCACCCCTCCACTTT.

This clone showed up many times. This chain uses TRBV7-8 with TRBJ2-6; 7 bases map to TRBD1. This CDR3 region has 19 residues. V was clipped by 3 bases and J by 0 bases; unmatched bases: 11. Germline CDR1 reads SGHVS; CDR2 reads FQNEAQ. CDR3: CASSLRQGAEGSGANVLTF. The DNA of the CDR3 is TGTGCCAGCAGCTTGAGACAGGGAGCCGAAGGCTCTGGGGCCAACGTCCTGACTTTC.

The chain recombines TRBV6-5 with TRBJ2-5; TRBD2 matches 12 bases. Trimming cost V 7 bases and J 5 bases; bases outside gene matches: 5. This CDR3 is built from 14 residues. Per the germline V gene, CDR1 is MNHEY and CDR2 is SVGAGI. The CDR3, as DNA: TGTGCCAGCATGCGGACTAGCGGGGTCGAGACCCAGTACTTC. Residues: CASMRTSGVETQYF.

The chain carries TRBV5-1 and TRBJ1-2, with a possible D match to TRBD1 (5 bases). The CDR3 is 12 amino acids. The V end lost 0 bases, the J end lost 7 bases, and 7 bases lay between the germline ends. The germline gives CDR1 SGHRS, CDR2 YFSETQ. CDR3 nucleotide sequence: TGCGCCAGCAGCTTGGAAAGGGGTGGCTACACCTTC. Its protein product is CASSLERGGYTF.

Written as DNA, the CDR3 is TGTGCCACCAGTGAGGGGACAGGGGTAAATGAAAAACTGTTTTTT. Its translation is CATSEGTGVNEKLFF. The chain employs TRBV24-1 and TRBJ1-4; 10 bases map to TRBD1. Germline V gene lookup returns CDR1 KGHDR and CDR2 SFDVKD. This CDR3 is built from 15 residues. Losses at the gene ends were 4 bases for V and 5 bases for J; bases not matched to a gene: 3.

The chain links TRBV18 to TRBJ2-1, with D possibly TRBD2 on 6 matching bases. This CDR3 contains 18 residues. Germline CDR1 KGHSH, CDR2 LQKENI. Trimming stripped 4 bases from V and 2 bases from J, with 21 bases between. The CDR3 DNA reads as TGTGCCAGCTCACGTACACCTCGGGACTCTCAGGCCTACAATGAGCAGTTCTTC. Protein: CASSRTPRDSQAYNEQFF.

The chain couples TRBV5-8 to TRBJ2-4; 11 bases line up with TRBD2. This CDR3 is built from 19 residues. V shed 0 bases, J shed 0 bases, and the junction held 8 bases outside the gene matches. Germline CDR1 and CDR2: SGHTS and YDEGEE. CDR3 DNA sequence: TGTGCCAGCAGCTTGGTCCCGGGACTAGCGGAGTTAGCCAAAAACATTCAGTACTTC. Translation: CASSLVPGLAELAKNIQYF.

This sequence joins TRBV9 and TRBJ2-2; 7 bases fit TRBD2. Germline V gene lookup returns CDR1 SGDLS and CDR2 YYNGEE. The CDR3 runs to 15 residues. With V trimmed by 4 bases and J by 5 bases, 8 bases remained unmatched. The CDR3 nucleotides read TGTGCCAGCAGCAAAACGGGGGGATATACCGGGGAGCTGTTTTTT. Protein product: CASSKTGGYTGELFF.

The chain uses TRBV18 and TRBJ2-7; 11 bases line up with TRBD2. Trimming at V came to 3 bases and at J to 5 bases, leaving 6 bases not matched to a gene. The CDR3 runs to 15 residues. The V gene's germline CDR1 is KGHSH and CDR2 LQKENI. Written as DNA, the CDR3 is TGTGCCAGCTCACCCGGGACTAGCGGCCCCCACGAGCAGTACTTC. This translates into CASSPGTSGPHEQYF.

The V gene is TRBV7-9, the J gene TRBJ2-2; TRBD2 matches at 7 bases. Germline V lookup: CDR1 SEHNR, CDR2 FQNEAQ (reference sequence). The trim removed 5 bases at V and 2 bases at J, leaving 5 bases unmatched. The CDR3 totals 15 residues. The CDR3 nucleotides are TGTGCCAGCAGCCCGGGACTAACCAACACCGGGGAGCTGTTTTTT. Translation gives CASSPGLTNTGELFF.